This T cell receptor (beta chain) is drawn from a study of T cells in Graves' hyperthyroidism and ophthalmopathy. CDR3 length: 15 residues. CDR1 is MNHNS, CDR2 SASEGT, per germline. Trimming removed 6 bases from V and 3 bases from J; junction bases left unmatched: 7. The study, taken as a whole, reports: The blood repertoire included most of the expanded thyroid clonotypes above 0.001.

Amplification yielded TCR beta CDR3 regions, with RNA transcripts as the source. The study used the HTBI primer set for a first-round RT-PCR of the TCR CDR3. Each CDR3 protein gets one entry after TCRdb re-called the multiplex PCR reads with MiXCR. The sample consists of around 500,000 distinct CDR3 sequences, approximately 16% of them appearing once. As concerns this clonotype: Its antigen remains unknown.

This TCR was sampled from a woman aged 30 to 39 with Graves' ophthalmopathy. V gene TRBV6-1 combines with J gene TRBJ2-7, with 11 nucleotides matching TRBD2. The sequencing input was blood. The DNA of the CDR3 is TGTGCCAGCAGCCCGGGGACTAGCGGTAACTACGAGCAGTACTTC. This encodes CASSPGTSGNYEQYF.